The rows below give T cell receptor beta chains drawn from one sample of a study of PD-1 blockade in classical Hodgkin lymphoma. Assay used: immunoSEQ multiplex PCR; TCRdb lists only in-frame clones, some missing. In the table there are over 9,000 clones, approximately 88% of which are singletons. Material: CD8+ T cells from blood, obtained at baseline. The receptors originated from a human donor with classical Hodgkin lymphoma. CDR3s leave out the opening cysteine and the closing phenylalanine or tryptophan. Fields, in order: D gene, V gene, CDR3 protein. The D gene is left open where the match is weak.

D: -
V: TRBV4-1
CDR3: ASSQDRVEAF

D: -
V: TRBV10-3
CDR3: AIRSDPAGREETQY

D: -
V: TRBV23-1
CDR3: ASSQGTSGYEQY

D: TRBD2
V: TRBV5-6
CDR3: ASSGGGETQY

D: -
V: TRBV7-6
CDR3: ASSLWDGNEQF

D: -
V: TRBV2
CDR3: ASSESQGRPYEQY

D: -
V: TRBV30
CDR3: AWSVLARSTDTQY

D: -
V: TRBV7-9
CDR3: ASSFSVKPGHYYNYGYT

D: -
V: TRBV27
CDR3: ASSLSQGSPQH

D: TRBD1
V: TRBV30
CDR3: AWSVAGTGYGYT

D: -
V: TRBV5-5
CDR3: ASSLANGPYEQY

D: TRBD1
V: TRBV25-1
CDR3: ASSEGQGEAF

D: TRBD1
V: TRBV6-1
CDR3: ASIRGEGGQPQH

D: TRBD1
V: TRBV27
CDR3: ASSLGTGGNEQF

D: -
V: TRBV4-1
CDR3: ASSQEGGRNYEQY

D: TRBD2
V: TRBV4-1
CDR3: ASSQVPSGSGEQY

D: -
V: TRBV19
CDR3: ASTFRRDDYNEQF

D: -
V: TRBV7-2
CDR3: ASSLYEDATEQF

D: -
V: TRBV5-5
CDR3: ASSFQGTYEQY

D: TRBD1
V: TRBV7-6
CDR3: ASSSGQGVDTEAF

D: -
V: TRBV10-3
CDR3: AIRAHRQMNTEAF